Listed here are 2 T cell receptor beta chains from one sample, sequenced in a study of graft-versus-host responses after intestinal transplantation. For these receptors, no antigen is known. Clones were sequenced by immunoSEQ multiplex PCR, and TCRdb holds only the in-frame ones, with some missing. The sample carries some 85,000 clones, 92% recorded once. The material sequenced was unstimulated CD8+ T cells sorted from spleen or lymph node cells, taken before transplant. The receptors shown here come from a human donor who was the organ donor for an intestinal transplant.

A word on this clone: Distinct nucleotide sequences in the sample also encode this CDR3. The chain joins TRBV6-1 to TRBJ1-2; weak D call: TRBD1 (5 bases). The V and J ends lost 5 bases and 6 bases respectively, with 16 bases between them. CDR3 length: 14 residues. CDR1 is MNHNS, CDR2 SASEGT, per germline. DNA for the CDR3: TGTGCCAGCAGTTCGGTGGGAAGGGGCGATGGCTACACCTTC. Protein: CASSSVGRGDGYTF.

V and J are TRBV5-1 and TRBJ1-2; 8 bases match TRBD1. Germline V gene data show CDR1 as SGHRS and CDR2 as YFSETQ. The V gene end was trimmed by 5 bases and the J gene end by 4 bases; junction bases not matched to a gene: 7. The CDR3 consists of 14 residues. As DNA, the CDR3 is TGCGCCAGCAGTTCCGCCGGACAGGGCTATGGCTACACCTTC. This sequence encodes CASSSAGQGYGYTF.